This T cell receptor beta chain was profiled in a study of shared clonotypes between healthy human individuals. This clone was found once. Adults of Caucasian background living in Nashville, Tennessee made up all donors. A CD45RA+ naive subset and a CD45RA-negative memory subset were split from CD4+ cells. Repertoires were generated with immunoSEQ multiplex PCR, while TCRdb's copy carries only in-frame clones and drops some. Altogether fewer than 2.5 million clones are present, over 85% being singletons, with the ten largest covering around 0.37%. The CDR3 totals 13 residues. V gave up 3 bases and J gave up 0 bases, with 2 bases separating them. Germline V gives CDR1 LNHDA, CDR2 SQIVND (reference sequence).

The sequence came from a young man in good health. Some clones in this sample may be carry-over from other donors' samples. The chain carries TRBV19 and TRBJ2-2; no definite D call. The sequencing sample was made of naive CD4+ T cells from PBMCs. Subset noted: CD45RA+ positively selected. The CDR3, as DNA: TGTGCCAGTAGTATGACGAACACCGGGGAGCTGTTTTTT. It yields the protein CASSMTNTGELFF. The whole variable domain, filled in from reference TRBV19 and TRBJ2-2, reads DGGITQSPKYLFRKEGQNVTLSCEQNLNHDAMYWYRQDPGQGLRLIYYSQIVNDFQKGDIAEGYSVSREKKESFPLTVTSAQKNPTAFYLCASSMTNTGELFFGEGSRLTVL.